This record concerns one TCR beta chain sequence. Antigen specificity is unknown. The sample originates from a study of graft-versus-host responses after intestinal transplantation. Some clones are missing from TCRdb's copy, which holds only in-frame ones; the method was immunoSEQ multiplex PCR. Among some 70,000 clones, 92% were seen once, and the ten largest hold about 6.7%. Broader study findings: GvH clones detected in recipient marrow included some appearing first in ileum or blood. Researchers found peak circulating GvH clone levels linked to early post-transplant HvG declines.

CDR3 length: 11 amino acids. Germline V gives CDR1 SGHRS, CDR2 YFSETQ. V was clipped by 3 bases and J by 6 bases, with 7 bases between them. The sample here was bone marrow, taken approximately 740 days after intestinal transplantation. The chain uses TRBV5-1 and TRBJ2-7, with a possible D match to TRBD1 (5 bases). The receptor was isolated from a human patient who received an intestinal transplant, so some T cells may come from the graft donor. This CDR3 is CASSSQGEQYF. CDR3 nucleotide sequence: TGCGCCAGCAGCTCCCAGGGCGAGCAGTACTTC.